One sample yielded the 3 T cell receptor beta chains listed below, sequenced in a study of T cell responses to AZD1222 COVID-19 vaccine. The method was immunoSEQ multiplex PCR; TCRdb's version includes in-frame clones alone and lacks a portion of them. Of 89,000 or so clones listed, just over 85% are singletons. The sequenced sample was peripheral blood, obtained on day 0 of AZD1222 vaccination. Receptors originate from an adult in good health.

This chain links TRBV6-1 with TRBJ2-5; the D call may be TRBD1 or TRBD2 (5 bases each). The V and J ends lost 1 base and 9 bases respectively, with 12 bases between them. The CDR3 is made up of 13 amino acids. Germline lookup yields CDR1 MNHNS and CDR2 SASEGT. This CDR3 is CASSEVVGRAQYF. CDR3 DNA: TGTGCCAGCAGTGAAGTTGTGGGGCGGGCCCAGTACTTC.

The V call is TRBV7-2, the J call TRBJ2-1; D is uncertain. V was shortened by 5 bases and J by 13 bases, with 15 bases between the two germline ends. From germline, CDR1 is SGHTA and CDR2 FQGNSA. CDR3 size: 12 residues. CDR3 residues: CASSPQQEPQFF. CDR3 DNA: TGTGCCAGCAGCCCCCAGCAGGAGCCTCAGTTCTTC.

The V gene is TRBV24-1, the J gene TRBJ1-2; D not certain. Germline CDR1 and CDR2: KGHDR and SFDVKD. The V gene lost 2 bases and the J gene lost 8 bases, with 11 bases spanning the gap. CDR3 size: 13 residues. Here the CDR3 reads CATSDYTTGGYTF. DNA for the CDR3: TGTGCCACCAGTGATTATACCACTGGGGGCTACACCTTC.